Listed below are T cell receptor beta chains from one sample, sequenced in a study of T-cell reconstitution after alpha-beta-depleted transplantation in children. TCRdb re-analysed the PCR reads in MiXCR, keeping a single row per CDR3 protein. The sample records hundreds of thousands of distinct CDR3 sequences, about 8.4% being singletons. The material sequenced was PBMCs, mostly from graft donor cells, taken 360 days after TCRalphabeta/CD19-depleted stem cell transplant. These receptors came from a male patient aged 2-15 years who had a stem cell transplant for acute myeloid leukemia, so the T cells may come from the graft donor. Both conserved end residues are part of each CDR3. The D gene is left open where the match is weak. Clone size is given for some rows only: seen once, a few or many times, or a class if the clone is expanded.

>NA|TRBD1|TRBJ1-5|TRBV20-1
CSAENYRGQRHF
TGCAGTGCGGAAAATTACAGGGGACAGAGGCATTTT
>NA|TRBD2|TRBJ2-1|TRBV12-3/TRBV12-4
CASIPSGGPFNEQFF
TGTGCCAGCATCCCTTCGGGGGGGCCCTTCAATGAGCAGTTCTTC
>many|TRBD1|TRBJ1-5|TRBV28
CASSLDRDQPQHF
TGTGCCAGCAGTTTAGACAGGGATCAGCCCCAGCATTTT
>NA|TRBD2|TRBJ2-3|TRBV20-1
CSARDQGGGGALYF
TGCAGTGCTAGAGACCAGGGAGGCGGGGGGGCCCTGTATTTT
>NA|TRBD2|TRBJ2-5|TRBV4-2
CASSQAGEGWAFQETQYF
TGTGCCAGCAGCCAAGCGGGGGAGGGCTGGGCCTTCCAAGAGACCCAGTACTTC
>NA|TRBD2|TRBJ2-1|TRBV10-3
CAISGLAGDTSYNEQFF
TGTGCCATCAGCGGACTAGCGGGGGACACCTCCTACAATGAGCAGTTCTTC
>few|TRBD1|TRBJ1-5|TRBV7-2
CASSLGTGPQPQHF
TGTGCCAGCAGCTTAGGGACAGGGCCTCAGCCCCAGCATTTT
>few|NA|TRBJ1-5|TRBV20-1
CSASPLRRNQPQHF
TGCAGTGCTAGTCCCCTAAGGAGGAATCAGCCCCAGCATTTT
>many|NA|TRBJ2-7|TRBV12-3/TRBV12-4
CASSFPSGGGEQYF
TGTGCCAGCAGTTTCCCTAGTGGGGGCGGCGAGCAGTACTTC
>many|TRBD1|TRBJ1-1|TRBV28
CASSVPGQAIEAFF
TGTGCCAGCAGTGTACCGGGACAGGCAATTGAAGCTTTCTTT
>NA|NA|TRBJ1-6|TRBV20-1
CSARQEGKLIYNSPLHF
TGCAGTGCTAGGCAGGAAGGGAAATTAATATATAATTCACCCCTCCACTTT
>many|NA|TRBJ2-3|TRBV6-6
CASKERRYDTQYF
TGTGCCAGCAAGGAGCGGCGGTATGATACGCAGTATTTT
>many|NA|TRBJ1-1|TRBV20-1
CSARVSRQVAEAFF
TGCAGTGCTAGAGTTAGCAGGCAGGTGGCTGAAGCTTTCTTT
>NA|TRBD2|TRBJ2-7|TRBV20-1
CSARIFSGREGSSYEQYF
TGCAGTGCTAGAATTTTTTCCGGGCGGGAGGGGTCCTCCTACGAGCAGTACTTC
>NA|NA|TRBJ2-5|TRBV12-3/TRBV12-4
CASSSKETQYF
TGTGCCAGCAGTTCCAAAGAGACCCAGTACTTC
>few|TRBD2|TRBJ2-5|TRBV11-2
CASSLRRTSGGETQYF
TGTGCCAGCAGCTTACGGAGGACTAGCGGGGGAGAGACCCAGTACTTC
>few|NA|TRBJ2-7|TRBV20-1
CSATDTSYEQYF
TGCAGTGCGACCGACACTTCCTACGAGCAGTACTTC
>many|TRBD1|TRBJ2-1|TRBV29-1
CSVEPQDRGGHEQFF
TGCAGCGTTGAACCCCAGGACAGGGGGGGCCATGAGCAGTTCTTC
>many|NA|TRBJ2-3|TRBV6-4
CAIGLGGVTDTQYF
TGTGCCATCGGACTAGGGGGGGTCACAGATACGCAGTATTTT
>NA|TRBD2|TRBJ2-5|TRBV12-3/TRBV12-4
CASSRHLAGGQDQETQYF
TGTGCCAGCAGCCGCCATCTAGCGGGGGGGCAGGACCAAGAGACCCAGTACTTC
>many|NA|TRBJ2-2|TRBV20-1
CSASPHQTRDTGELFF
TGCAGTGCCAGCCCCCACCAAACGCGGGACACCGGGGAGCTGTTTTTT
>NA|NA|TRBJ2-1|TRBV4-2
CASSQGFGEQFF
TGTGCCAGCAGCCAGGGCTTTGGGGAGCAGTTCTTC
>NA|NA|TRBJ2-1|TRBV5-1
CASSLEGQNYNEQFF
TGCGCCAGCAGCTTGGAGGGGCAGAACTACAATGAGCAGTTCTTC
>many|NA|TRBJ2-4|TRBV20-1
CSAREGWLGKNIQYF
TGCAGTGCTCGCGAGGGCTGGTTGGGCAAAAACATTCAGTACTTC
>many|NA|TRBJ2-7|TRBV29-1
CSVGRGDPYEQYF
TGCAGCGTTGGACGAGGAGACCCCTACGAGCAGTACTTC
>many|NA|TRBJ2-2|TRBV12-3/TRBV12-4
CASSFGGIGTGELFF
TGTGCCAGCAGTTTCGGAGGTATAGGCACCGGGGAGCTGTTTTTT